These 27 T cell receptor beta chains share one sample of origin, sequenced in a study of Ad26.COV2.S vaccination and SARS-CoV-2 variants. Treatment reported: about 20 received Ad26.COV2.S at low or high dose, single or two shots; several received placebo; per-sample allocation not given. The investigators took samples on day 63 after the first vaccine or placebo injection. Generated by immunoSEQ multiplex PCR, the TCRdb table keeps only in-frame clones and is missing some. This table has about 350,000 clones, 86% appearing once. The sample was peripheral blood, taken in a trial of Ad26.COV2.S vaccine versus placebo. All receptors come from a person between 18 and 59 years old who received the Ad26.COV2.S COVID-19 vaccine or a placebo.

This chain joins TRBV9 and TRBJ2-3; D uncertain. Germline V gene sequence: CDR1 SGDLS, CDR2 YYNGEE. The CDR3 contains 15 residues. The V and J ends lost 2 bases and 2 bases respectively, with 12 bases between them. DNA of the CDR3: TGTGCCAGCAGCGTTAGGCCCCAGGCCACAGATACGCAGTATTTT. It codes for CASSVRPQATDTQYF.

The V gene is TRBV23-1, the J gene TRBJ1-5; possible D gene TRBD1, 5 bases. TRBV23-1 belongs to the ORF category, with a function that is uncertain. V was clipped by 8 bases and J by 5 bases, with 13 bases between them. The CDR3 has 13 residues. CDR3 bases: TGCGCCAGCCCCCCATCGGGGGATCAGCCCCAGCATTTT. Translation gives CASPPSGDQPQHF.

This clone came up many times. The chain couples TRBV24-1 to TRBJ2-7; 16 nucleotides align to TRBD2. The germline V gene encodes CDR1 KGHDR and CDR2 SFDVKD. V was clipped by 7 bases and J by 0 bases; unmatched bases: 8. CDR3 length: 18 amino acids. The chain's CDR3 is CATSAGTSGRVSSYEQYF. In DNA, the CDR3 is TGTGCCACCAGCGCTGGGACTAGCGGGAGGGTGAGCTCCTACGAGCAGTACTTC.

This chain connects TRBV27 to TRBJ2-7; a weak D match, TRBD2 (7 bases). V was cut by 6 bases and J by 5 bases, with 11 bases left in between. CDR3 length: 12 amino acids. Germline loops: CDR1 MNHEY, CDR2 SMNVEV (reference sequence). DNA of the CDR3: TGTGCCAGCAGAGGGGGGGCTCACGAGCAGTACTTC. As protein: CASRGGAHEQYF.

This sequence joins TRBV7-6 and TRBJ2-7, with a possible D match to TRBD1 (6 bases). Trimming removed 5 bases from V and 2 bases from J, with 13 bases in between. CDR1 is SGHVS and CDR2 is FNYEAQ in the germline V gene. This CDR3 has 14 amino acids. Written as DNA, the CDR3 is TGTGCCAGCAGCCAAGGACAGCGAGCCTACGAGCAGTACTTC. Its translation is CASSQGQRAYEQYF.

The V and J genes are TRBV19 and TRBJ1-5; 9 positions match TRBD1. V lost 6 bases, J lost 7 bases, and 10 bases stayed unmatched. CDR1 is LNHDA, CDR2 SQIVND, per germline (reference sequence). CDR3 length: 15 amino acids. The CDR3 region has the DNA TGTGCCAGTAGCACCGACAGGGGGAGAGTACAGCCCCAGCATTTT. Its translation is CASSTDRGRVQPQHF.

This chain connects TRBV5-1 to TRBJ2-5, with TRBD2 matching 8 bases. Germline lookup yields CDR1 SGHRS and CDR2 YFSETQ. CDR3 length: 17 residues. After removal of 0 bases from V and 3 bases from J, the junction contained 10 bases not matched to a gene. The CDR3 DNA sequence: TGCGCCAGCAGCTTGGGTGGCGGGAGCGGGGGAGAAGAGACCCAGTACTTC. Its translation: CASSLGGGSGGEETQYF. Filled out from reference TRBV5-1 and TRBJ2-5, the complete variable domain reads KAGVTQTPRYLIKTRGQQVTLSCSPISGHRSVSWYQQTPGQGLQFLFEYFSETQRNKGNFPGRFSGRQFSNSRSEMNVSTLELGDSALYLCASSLGGGSGGEETQYFGPGTRLLVL.

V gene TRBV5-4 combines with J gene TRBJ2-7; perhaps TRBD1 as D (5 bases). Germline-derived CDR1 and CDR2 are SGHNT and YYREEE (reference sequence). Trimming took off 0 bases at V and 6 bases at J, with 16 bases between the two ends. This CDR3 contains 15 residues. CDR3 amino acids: CASSLDGPGLSEQYF. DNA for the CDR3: TGTGCCAGCAGCTTGGACGGCCCAGGGTTGAGCGAGCAGTACTTC. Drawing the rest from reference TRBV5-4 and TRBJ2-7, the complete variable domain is ETGVTQSPTHLIKTRGQQVTLRCSSQSGHNTVSWYQQALGQGPQFIFQYYREEENGRGNFPPRFSGLQFPNYSSELNVNALELDDSALYLCASSLDGPGLSEQYFGPGTRLTVT.

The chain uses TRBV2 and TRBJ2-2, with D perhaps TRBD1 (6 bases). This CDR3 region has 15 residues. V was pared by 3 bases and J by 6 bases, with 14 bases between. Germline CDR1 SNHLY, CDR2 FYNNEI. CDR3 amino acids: CASSDRQGRAGELFF. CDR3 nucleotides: TGTGCCAGCAGTGACCGGCAGGGGCGAGCCGGGGAGCTGTTTTTT.

The CDR3 loop is CASSSPSSGAYEQYF. The CDR3 DNA sequence: TGTGCCAGCAGCTCCCCCTCGTCAGGGGCCTACGAGCAGTACTTC. The chain links TRBV7-2 to TRBJ2-7; D may be TRBD1 (6 bases). From germline, CDR1 is SGHTA and CDR2 FQGNSA. Deletions cut 4 bases from V and 2 bases from J, with 15 bases between. CDR3 length equals 15 residues.

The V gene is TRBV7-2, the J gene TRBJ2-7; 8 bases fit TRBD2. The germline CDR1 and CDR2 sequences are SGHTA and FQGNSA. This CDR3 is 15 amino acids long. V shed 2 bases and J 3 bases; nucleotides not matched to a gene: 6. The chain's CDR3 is CASSLYTGGVYEQYF. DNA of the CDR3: TGTGCCAGCAGCTTATATACGGGGGGGGTCTACGAGCAGTACTTC.

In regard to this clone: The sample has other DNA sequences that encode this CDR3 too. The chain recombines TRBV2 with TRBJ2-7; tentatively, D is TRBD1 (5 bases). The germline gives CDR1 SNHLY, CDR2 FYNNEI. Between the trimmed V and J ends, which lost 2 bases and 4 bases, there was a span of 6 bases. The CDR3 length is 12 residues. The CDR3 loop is CASSEQGYEQYF. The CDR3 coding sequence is TGTGCCAGCAGTGAACAGGGATACGAGCAGTACTTC.

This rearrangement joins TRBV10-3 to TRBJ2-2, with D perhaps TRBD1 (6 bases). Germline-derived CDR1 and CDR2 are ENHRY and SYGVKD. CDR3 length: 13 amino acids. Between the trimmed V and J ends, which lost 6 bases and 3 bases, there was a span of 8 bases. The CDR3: CAIRDRDTGELFF. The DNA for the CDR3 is TGTGCCATCAGGGACAGAGACACCGGGGAGCTGTTTTTT.

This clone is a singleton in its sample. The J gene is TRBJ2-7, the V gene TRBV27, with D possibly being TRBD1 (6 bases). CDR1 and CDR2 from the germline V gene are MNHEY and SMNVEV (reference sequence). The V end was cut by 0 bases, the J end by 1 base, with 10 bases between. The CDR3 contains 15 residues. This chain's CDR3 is CASSLSSGQSYEQYF. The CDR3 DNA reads TGTGCCAGCAGTTTATCGTCGGGACAATCCTACGAGCAGTACTTC.

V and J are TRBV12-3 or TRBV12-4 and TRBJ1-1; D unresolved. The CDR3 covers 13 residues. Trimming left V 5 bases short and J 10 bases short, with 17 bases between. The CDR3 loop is CASSPPSRSGAFF. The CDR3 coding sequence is TGTGCCAGCAGTCCCCCCTCGCGGTCGGGAGCTTTCTTT.

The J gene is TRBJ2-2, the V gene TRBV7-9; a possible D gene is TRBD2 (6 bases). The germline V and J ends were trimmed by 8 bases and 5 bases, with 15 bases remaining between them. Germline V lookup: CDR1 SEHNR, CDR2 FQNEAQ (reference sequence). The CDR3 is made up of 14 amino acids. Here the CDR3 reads CASDPGDRTGELFF. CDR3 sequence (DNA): TGTGCCAGCGACCCGGGGGATAGGACCGGGGAGCTGTTTTTT.

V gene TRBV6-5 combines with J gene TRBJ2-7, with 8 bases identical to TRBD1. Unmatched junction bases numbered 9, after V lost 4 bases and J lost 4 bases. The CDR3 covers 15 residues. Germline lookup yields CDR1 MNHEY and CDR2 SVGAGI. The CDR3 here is CASSSHGTGGYEQYF. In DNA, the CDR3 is TGTGCCAGCAGTTCCCACGGGACAGGTGGATACGAGCAGTACTTC.

Here the CDR3 reads CASSRRALENTEAFF. CDR3 sequence (DNA): TGCGCCAGCAGCAGACGGGCCCTGGAGAACACTGAAGCTTTCTTT. V usage is TRBV5-1 and J usage is TRBJ1-1, with D unclear. CDR3 size: 15 residues. Trimming stripped 4 bases from V and 1 base from J, with 14 bases between. Germline CDR1 SGHRS, CDR2 YFSETQ.

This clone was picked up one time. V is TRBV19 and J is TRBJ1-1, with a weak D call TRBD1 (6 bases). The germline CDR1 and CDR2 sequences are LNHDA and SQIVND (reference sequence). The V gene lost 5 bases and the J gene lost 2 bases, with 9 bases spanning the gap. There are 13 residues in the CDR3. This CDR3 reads CASSGGANTEAFF. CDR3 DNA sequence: TGTGCCAGTAGTGGGGGGGCTAACACTGAAGCTTTCTTT. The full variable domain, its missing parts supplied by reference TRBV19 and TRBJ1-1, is DGGITQSPKYLFRKEGQNVTLSCEQNLNHDAMYWYRQDPGQGLRLIYYSQIVNDFQKGDIAEGYSVSREKKESFPLTVTSAQKNPTAFYLCASSGGANTEAFFGQGTRLTVV.

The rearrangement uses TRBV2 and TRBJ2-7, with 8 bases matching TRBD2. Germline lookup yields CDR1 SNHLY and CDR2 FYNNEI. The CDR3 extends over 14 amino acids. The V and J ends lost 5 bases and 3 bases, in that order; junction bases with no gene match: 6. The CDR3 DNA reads TGTGCCAGCAGTCAGACTAGCGCACGCTACGAGCAGTACTTC. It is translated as CASSQTSARYEQYF.

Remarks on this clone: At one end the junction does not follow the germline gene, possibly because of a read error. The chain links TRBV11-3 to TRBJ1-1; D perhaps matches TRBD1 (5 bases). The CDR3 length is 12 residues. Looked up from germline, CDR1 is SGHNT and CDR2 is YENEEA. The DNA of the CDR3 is TGTGCCAGCAGCTTAGAGGGGCAGGAGCTCATCTTT. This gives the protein CASSLEGQELIF.

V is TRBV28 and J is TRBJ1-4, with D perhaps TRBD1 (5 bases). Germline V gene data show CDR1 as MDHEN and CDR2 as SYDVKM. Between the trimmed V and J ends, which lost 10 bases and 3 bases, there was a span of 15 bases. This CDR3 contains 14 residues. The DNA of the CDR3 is TGTGCCACCTCCGAGGGACCGGCTAATGAAAAACTGTTTTTT. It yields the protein CATSEGPANEKLFF.

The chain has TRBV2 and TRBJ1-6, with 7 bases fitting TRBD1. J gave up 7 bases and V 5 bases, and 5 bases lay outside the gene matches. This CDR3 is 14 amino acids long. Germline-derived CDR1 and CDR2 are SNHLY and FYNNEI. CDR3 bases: TGTGCCAGCAGTCCAGGGGGTTCGAATTCACCCCTCCACTTT. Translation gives CASSPGGSNSPLHF.

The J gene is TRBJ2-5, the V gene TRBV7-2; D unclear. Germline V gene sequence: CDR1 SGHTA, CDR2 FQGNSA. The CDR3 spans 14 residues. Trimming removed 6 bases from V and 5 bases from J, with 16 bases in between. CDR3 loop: CASSLDPSLETQYF. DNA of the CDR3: TGTGCCAGCAGTTTGGACCCTTCCCTTGAGACCCAGTACTTC.

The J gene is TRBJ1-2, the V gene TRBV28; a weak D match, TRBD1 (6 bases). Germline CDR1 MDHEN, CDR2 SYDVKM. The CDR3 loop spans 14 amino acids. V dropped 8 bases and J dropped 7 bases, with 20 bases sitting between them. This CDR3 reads CASGDPGRGGGYTF. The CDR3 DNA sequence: TGTGCCAGCGGGGATCCGGGCAGGGGAGGTGGCTACACCTTC.

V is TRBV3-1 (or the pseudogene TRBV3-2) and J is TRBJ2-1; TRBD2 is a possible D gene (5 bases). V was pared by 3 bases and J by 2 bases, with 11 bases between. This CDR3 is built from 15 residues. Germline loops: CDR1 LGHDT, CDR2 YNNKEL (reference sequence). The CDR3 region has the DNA TGTGCCAGCAGCCACCCCGAGGGCCCCTACAATGAGCAGTTCTTC. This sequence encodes CASSHPEGPYNEQFF.

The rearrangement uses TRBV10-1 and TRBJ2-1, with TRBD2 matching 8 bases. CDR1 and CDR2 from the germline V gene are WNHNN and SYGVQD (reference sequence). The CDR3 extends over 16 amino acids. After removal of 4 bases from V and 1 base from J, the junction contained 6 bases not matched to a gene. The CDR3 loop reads CASSGLRGDSYNEQFF. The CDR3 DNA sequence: TGCGCCAGCAGTGGTTTGCGGGGGGATTCCTACAATGAGCAGTTCTTC.